The clone carrying this T cell receptor beta chain showed up just a few times. What it recognizes is unknown. The sample originates from a study of cytotoxic CD8 clonotypes in ibrutinib-treated CLL. At the level of the study: After treatment lasting a median approximately 11 months, range 6 to 36, response samples were collected. Sequencing produced an average of approximately 230,000 productive templates and about 99,000 productive rearrangements per sample.

Trimming left V 2 bases short and J 2 bases short, with 9 bases between. Germline V gives CDR1 LGHNA, CDR2 YNFKEQ. The CDR3 spans 14 residues. Findings and caveats of the study: Clonality showed a rise at ibrutinib response that reversed toward baseline at progression. Baseline clonality exceeded age-matched healthy donors and tracked circulating CD8+ T-cell counts.

Sequencing was performed with immunoSEQ multiplex PCR; in TCRdb, only in-frame clones are kept and a portion is missing. The sample includes 250,000 or so clones, 70% of them seen just once. The TCR comes from a human donor with chronic lymphocytic leukemia. This chain links TRBV4-2 with TRBJ1-2, with D unclear. Source: PBMCs, taken after 24 months of ibrutinib treatment. The CDR3 DNA follows: TGTGCCAGCAGCCAAAACCGGGTCAACTATGGCTACACCTTC. This translates into CASSQNRVNYGYTF.